These 14 T cell receptor beta chains share one sample of origin, sequenced in a study of human T cells and chemical hapten exposure (dated by TCRdb to the early 2020s). The receptor library was made with RACE. These reads were obtained on a NextSeq 500. TCRdb's own reprocessing of the public reads used fastp at Q25 and MiXCR and kept productive beta chains. A single entry per CDR3 protein holds the most common genes and DNA from its merged rows. For this sample there are just over 350,000 distinct CDR3 sequences; roughly 6% appear just once. Under 7% of the sample comes from the top ten. What this sample's time point label stands for: patch test 2, 6 weeks after DPC sensitization. The meaning of the sample's treatment or condition label: therapeutic diphenylcyclopropenone sensitization with weekly scalp DPC. Sequences were derived from whole blood, sampled in connection with sensitization to the hapten diphenylcyclopropenone (DPC). The source is a woman younger than 30 with alopecia areata. Some clones in this sample may be carry-over from other donors' samples.

The chain carries TRBV6-8 and TRBJ2-6; weak D call: TRBD1 (6 bases). CDR3 length: 16 amino acids. The germline V gene encodes CDR1 MNHGY and CDR2 SAAAGT. V was pared by 7 bases and J by 4 bases, with 17 bases between. CDR3 loop: CASNTGTTPGANVLTF. CDR3 DNA: TGTGCCAGCAACACCGGGACAACGCCCGGGGCCAACGTCCTGACTTTC.

This clonotype was observed many times. V is TRBV7-6 and J is TRBJ1-6; weak D call: TRBD1 (6 bases). Germline values: CDR1 SGHVS, CDR2 FNYEAQ. The CDR3 length is 16 residues. Trimming left V 1 base short and J 9 bases short, with 16 bases between. CDR3 DNA: TGTGCCAGCAGCTTAGGTAGGGGGGACACCATTTCACCCCTCCACTTT. It codes for CASSLGRGDTISPLHF.

The table lists this clonotype with many counts. The rearrangement links TRBV24-1 to TRBJ1-2; tentatively, D is TRBD1 (5 bases). CDR1 and CDR2 (germline): KGHDR, SFDVKD. The CDR3 covers 13 residues. V lost 2 bases to trimming and J lost 8 bases, with 11 bases between them. The CDR3: CATSDWAGKGYTF. DNA of the CDR3: TGTGCCACCAGTGATTGGGCAGGGAAAGGCTACACCTTC.

This clonotype showed up just a few times. The V call is TRBV6-5, the J call TRBJ1-2, with D possibly being TRBD1 (5 bases). This CDR3 is 13 amino acids long. CDR1 and CDR2 from the germline V gene are MNHEY and SVGAGI. The V end lost 2 bases, the J end lost 4 bases, and 8 bases lay between the germline ends. Here the CDR3 reads CASSYQGTYGYTF. The CDR3 coding sequence is TGTGCCAGCAGTTACCAGGGTACCTATGGCTACACCTTC.

This sequence joins TRBV29-1 and TRBJ2-7; D is perhaps TRBD1 (5 bases). From germline, CDR1 is SQVTM and CDR2 ANQGSEA. This CDR3 has 13 amino acids. Trimming took 4 bases from V and 0 from J, leaving 10 bases between them. The CDR3 loop reads CSVAGRVSYEQYF. The CDR3 DNA sequence: TGCAGCGTTGCAGGGCGAGTCTCCTACGAGCAGTACTTC.

V is TRBV6-2 or TRBV6-3 and J is TRBJ2-3; weak D call: TRBD1 (5 bases). The CDR3 contains 13 residues. Looked up from germline, CDR1 is MNHEY and CDR2 is SVGEGT. Trimming took off 5 bases at V and 1 base at J, with 7 bases between the two ends. As DNA, the CDR3 is TGTGCCAGCAGTGACAGACGCACAGATACGCAGTATTTT. Translated, it gives CASSDRRTDTQYF.

This clonotype was counted ten times or more. V usage is TRBV20-1 and J usage is TRBJ2-3, with D perhaps matching TRBD1 (5 bases). This CDR3 spans 17 amino acids. V lost 7 bases and J 4 bases, leaving 27 bases between the germline ends. Germline CDR1 is DFQATT and CDR2 is SNEGSKA (reference sequence). Here the CDR3 DNA reads TGCAGTGTAAGGGGCACCCGACCATATCGCTCTGCAGATACGCAGTATTTT. Translation gives CSVRGTRPYRSADTQYF.

This clonotype was picked up many times. The V and J genes are TRBV7-2 and TRBJ2-7; no clear D gene. V lost 6 bases and J lost 0, with 9 bases in between. The CDR3 is made up of 13 amino acids. Per the germline V gene, CDR1 is SGHTA and CDR2 is FQGNSA. CDR3: CASRTGSSYEQYF. The DNA of the CDR3 is TGTGCCAGCAGGACGGGCAGCTCCTACGAGCAGTACTTC.

This clonotype was detected a few times. The rearrangement joins TRBV10-3 to TRBJ2-7; 7 nucleotides align to TRBD1. Trimming removed 3 bases from V and 3 bases from J; junction bases left unmatched: 8. CDR3 size: 15 residues. Germline assignment: CDR1 ENHRY and CDR2 SYGVKD. This chain's CDR3 is CAISDNVDRVYEQYF. The CDR3 region has the DNA TGTGCCATCAGTGATAATGTCGACAGGGTCTACGAGCAGTACTTC.

The chain uses TRBV7-2 and TRBJ2-3; no clear D gene. The CDR3 is made up of 15 amino acids. V was shortened by 3 bases and J by 2 bases, with 12 bases between the two germline ends. Germline V gene sequence: CDR1 SGHTA, CDR2 FQGNSA. The CDR3 spells CASSFLERYTDTQYF. The CDR3 region has the DNA TGTGCCAGCAGCTTTTTAGAACGGTACACAGATACGCAGTATTTT.

This clonotype was counted between two and nine times. This rearrangement joins TRBV28 to TRBJ2-7; 11 bases are shared with TRBD2. Looked up from germline, CDR1 is MDHEN and CDR2 is SYDVKM. Trimming removed 4 bases from V and 3 bases from J; junction bases left unmatched: 2. The CDR3 contains 14 residues. Here the CDR3 DNA reads TGTGCCAGCAGTTCTAGCGGGGGGCACTACGAGCAGTACTTC. It translates to CASSSSGGHYEQYF.

Of note for this clonotype: At one of its ends the junction is not consistent with the germline gene, which may arise from a read error. The rearrangement uses TRBV7-8 and TRBJ2-7; 9 bases line up with TRBD2. Germline CDR1 is SGHVS and CDR2 is FQNEAQ. The CDR3 has 15 residues. The CDR3 DNA follows: TGTGCCAGCAGCTTAGCGCGGCTAGCGGGGCCGAGGAAGAACTTC. Protein: CASSLARLAGPRKNF.

Concerning this clonotype itself: At one end, the junction sequence differs from germline, possibly due to a read error. The V and J genes are TRBV18 and TRBJ1-4; D is unclear. CDR1 and CDR2 from the germline V gene are KGHSH and LQKENI. This CDR3 spans 14 amino acids. CDR3 sequence reads: CASSPPGPWENLFF. The CDR3 DNA follows: TGTGCCAGCTCACCCCCCGGTCCCTGGGAAAACCTGTTTTTT. The whole variable domain, filled in from reference TRBV18 and TRBJ1-4, reads NAGVMQNPRHLVRRRGQEARLRCSPMKGHSHVYWYRQLPEEGLKFMVYLQKENIIDESGMPKERFSAEFPKEGPSILRIQQVVRGDSAAYFCASSPPGPWENLFFGSGTQLSVL.

Ten or more counts support this clonotype. The chain has TRBV6-5 and TRBJ1-2, with D tentatively TRBD1 (6 bases). Trimming removed 5 bases at V and 5 bases at J, with 15 bases between. The CDR3 loop spans 14 amino acids. Germline V gene lookup returns CDR1 MNHEY and CDR2 SVGAGI. The CDR3: CASSPPGAGYGYTF. The CDR3 coding sequence is TGTGCCAGCAGTCCTCCGGGGGCCGGGTATGGCTACACCTTC.